This TCR beta chain was sequenced in a study of T-cell memory formation after mild COVID-19. V lost 2 bases to trimming and J lost 2 bases, with 21 bases between them. The germline CDR1 and CDR2 sequences are SGHTA and FQGTGA. CDR3 size: 19 residues. TCR alpha and TCR beta cDNA libraries with sample barcodes and UMIs came from 5'RACE using constant-segment primers. One entry per CDR3 protein results from TCRdb running MiXCR on the 5' RACE reads. The sample shows about 430,000 distinct CDR3 sequences, roughly 18% of them seen only once. Sequencing input: PBMCs or a T cell subset sorted from them (not recorded which). This chain links TRBV7-3 with TRBJ2-2; D gene ambiguous. The TCR sequence derives from a young man who had mild COVID-19 (a few samples of this study predate the infection). Cell type and time point are not known. In DNA form, the CDR3 reads TGTGCCAGCAGCTTACATTTCGCGACAAGCCACCCCAACACCGGGGAGCTGTTTTTT. This codes for CASSLHFATSHPNTGELFF.